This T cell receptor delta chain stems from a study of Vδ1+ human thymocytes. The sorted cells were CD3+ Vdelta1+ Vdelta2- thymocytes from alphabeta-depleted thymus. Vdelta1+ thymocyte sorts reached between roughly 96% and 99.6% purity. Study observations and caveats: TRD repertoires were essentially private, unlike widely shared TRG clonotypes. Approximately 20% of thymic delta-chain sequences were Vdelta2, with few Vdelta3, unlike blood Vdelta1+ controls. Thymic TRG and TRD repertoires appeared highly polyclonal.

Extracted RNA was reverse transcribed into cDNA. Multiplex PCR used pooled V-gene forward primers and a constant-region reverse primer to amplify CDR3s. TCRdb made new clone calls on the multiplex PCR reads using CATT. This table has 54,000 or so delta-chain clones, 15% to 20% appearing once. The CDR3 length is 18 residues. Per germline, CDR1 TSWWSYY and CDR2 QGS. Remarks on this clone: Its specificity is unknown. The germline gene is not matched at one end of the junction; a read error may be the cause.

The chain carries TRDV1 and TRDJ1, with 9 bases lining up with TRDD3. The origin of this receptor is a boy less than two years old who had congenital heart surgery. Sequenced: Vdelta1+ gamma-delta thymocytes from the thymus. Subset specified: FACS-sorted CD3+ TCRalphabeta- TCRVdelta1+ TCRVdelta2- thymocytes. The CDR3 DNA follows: TGTGCTCTGGGGGGAAGATCTACGATCTGGGGGATTTGCGATAAACTCATCTTT. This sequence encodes CALGGRSTIWGICDKLIF.